Presented here are 16 T cell receptor beta chains from one specimen sequenced in a study of graft-versus-host responses after intestinal transplantation. These receptors' targets are unknown. Using immunoSEQ multiplex PCR, the repertoire was profiled, and TCRdb retains in-frame clones only, with some absent. Here the sample spans some 81,000 clones, approximately 88% being singletons. The input for sequencing was unstimulated CD4+ T cells sorted from spleen or lymph node cells, taken before intestinal transplant. The receptors stem from a human donor who received an intestinal transplant.

On this clone itself: An end of the junction does not agree with germline; a read error may underlie this. The gene calls are TRBV7-7 and TRBJ2-5; D perhaps matches TRBD2 (5 bases). There are 11 residues in the CDR3. Germline CDR1 is SSHAT and CDR2 is FNYEAQ (reference sequence). CDR3 nucleotides: TGTGCTAGCAGCTCGGGGGAGACCCAGTACTTC. This sequence encodes CASSSGETQYF.

V usage is TRBV7-8 and J usage is TRBJ2-7; 7 bases are a match to TRBD1. The CDR3 is made up of 16 amino acids. Germline V lookup: CDR1 SGHVS, CDR2 FQNEAQ. The trim removed 1 base at V and 4 bases at J, leaving 10 bases unmatched. CDR3 nucleotide sequence: TGTGCCAGCAGCTTAGATATGATAGGGGGCGGGTACGAGCAGTACTTC. It is translated as CASSLDMIGGGYEQYF.

This chain links TRBV10-2 with TRBJ2-3; 9 positions match TRBD2. CDR3 length equals 15 residues. Germline CDR1 WSHSY, CDR2 SAAADI. The trim removed 5 bases at V and 6 bases at J, leaving 9 bases unmatched. DNA of the CDR3: TGCGCCAGCAGTTACGCGGGGGGGCCTTTTGATACGCAGTATTTT. This gives the protein CASSYAGGPFDTQYF.

The genes are TRBV5-4 and TRBJ2-7; no clear D. From germline, CDR1 is SGHNT and CDR2 YYREEE (reference sequence). V was clipped by 0 bases and J by 4 bases, with 17 bases between them. This CDR3 comprises 16 residues. CDR3 protein: CASSLVLGPSLYEQYF. CDR3 nucleotides: TGTGCCAGCAGCTTGGTACTGGGCCCTTCACTTTACGAGCAGTACTTC.

This rearrangement joins TRBV6-1 to TRBJ1-2; D call uncertain. The germline gives CDR1 MNHNS, CDR2 SASEGT. V lost 0 bases to trimming and J lost 8 bases, with 4 bases between them. CDR3 length: 11 residues. This chain's CDR3 is CASSEARGYTF. The CDR3 nucleotides read TGTGCCAGCAGTGAAGCGCGGGGCTACACCTTC.

The genes are TRBV28 and TRBJ2-2; the D is unclear. The CDR3 runs to 14 residues. The V end lost 4 bases, the J end lost 3 bases, and 9 bases lay between the germline ends. The germline gives CDR1 MDHEN, CDR2 SYDVKM. CDR3: CASSSFLDTGELFF. CDR3 DNA: TGTGCCAGCAGTTCGTTTCTAGACACCGGGGAGCTGTTTTTT.

This sequence joins TRBV9 and TRBJ2-5; a possible D gene is TRBD1 (6 bases). The CDR3 has 14 residues. Germline lookup yields CDR1 SGDLS and CDR2 YYNGEE. Between the trimmed V and J ends, which lost 4 bases and 5 bases, there was a span of 15 bases. In nucleotides, the CDR3 is TGTGCCAGCAGCCAGGGGCCCCCTCTGGAGACCCAGTACTTC. As protein: CASSQGPPLETQYF.

The chain employs TRBV20-1 and TRBJ1-1; possible D gene TRBD1, 6 bases. The CDR3 runs 11 residues. Trimming took off 2 bases at V and 5 bases at J, with 6 bases between the two ends. Germline CDR1 and CDR2: DFQATT and SNEGSKA (reference sequence). In DNA, the CDR3 is TGCAGTGCTAGACAGGGGACTGAAGCTTTCTTT. This sequence encodes CSARQGTEAFF.

The gene calls are TRBV6-5 and TRBJ1-2, with 8 bases lining up with TRBD1. The CDR3 contains 13 residues. Germline V CDR1 and CDR2: MNHEY, SVGAGI. The V gene end was trimmed by 7 bases and the J gene end by 5 bases; junction bases not matched to a gene: 6. The CDR3, as DNA: TGTGCCAGCACTCGGACAGGGTCATATGGCTACACCTTC. As protein: CASTRTGSYGYTF.

The count of this clone is one. The V gene is TRBV5-4, the J gene TRBJ2-7; 7 bases match TRBD1. Losses at the gene ends were 0 bases for V and 5 bases for J; bases not matched to a gene: 2. The CDR3 runs 13 residues. The germline CDR1 and CDR2 sequences are SGHNT and YYREEE (reference sequence). In nucleotides, the CDR3 is TGTGCCAGCAGCTTGGTTCAGGGGGACGAGCAGTACTTC. Translating it yields CASSLVQGDEQYF. The whole variable domain, filled in from reference TRBV5-4 and TRBJ2-7, reads ETGVTQSPTHLIKTRGQQVTLRCSSQSGHNTVSWYQQALGQGPQFIFQYYREEENGRGNFPPRFSGLQFPNYSSELNVNALELDDSALYLCASSLVQGDEQYFGPGTRLTVT.

The V call is TRBV2, the J call TRBJ2-5; TRBD2 is a possible D gene (6 bases). The CDR3 is 14 residues long. V lost 5 bases and J lost 4, with 14 bases in between. CDR1 and CDR2 from the germline V gene are SNHLY and FYNNEI. The DNA for the CDR3 is TGTGCCAGCAGTCCGAGGGAGGTCCGAGAGACCCAGTACTTC. The encoded protein is CASSPREVRETQYF.

This chain uses TRBV7-8 with TRBJ2-5; 16 nucleotides align to TRBD2. Germline loops: CDR1 SGHVS, CDR2 FQNEAQ. This CDR3 spans 16 amino acids. Trimming at V came to 7 bases and at J to 5 bases, leaving 7 bases not matched to a gene. CDR3 residues: CASTGTSGRVGETQYF. The DNA of the CDR3 is TGTGCCAGCACAGGGACTAGCGGGAGGGTGGGGGAGACCCAGTACTTC.

The chain joins TRBV28 to TRBJ2-7; the D is unclear. Germline V gene sequence: CDR1 MDHEN, CDR2 SYDVKM. Trimming pared 7 bases from V and 0 bases from J, leaving 16 bases between. The CDR3 is 15 amino acids. The CDR3 loop reads CASTQRLPGSYEQYF. In nucleotides, the CDR3 is TGTGCCAGCACCCAACGTCTCCCGGGCTCCTACGAGCAGTACTTC.

The rearrangement uses TRBV28 and TRBJ2-7, with 7 bases matching TRBD1. CDR1 and CDR2 (germline): MDHEN, SYDVKM. The trim removed 4 bases at V and 1 base at J, leaving 7 bases unmatched. There are 15 residues in the CDR3. This CDR3 is CASSSWTGLSYEQYF. The CDR3 DNA is TGTGCCAGCAGTTCTTGGACAGGCCTATCCTACGAGCAGTACTTC.

The gene calls are TRBV18 and TRBJ2-5; D ambiguous. The germline V gene has CDR1 KGHSH and CDR2 LQKENI. V was clipped by 1 base and J by 4 bases, with 7 bases between them. CDR3 size: 13 residues. The CDR3 reads CASSPQRRETQYF. The DNA of the CDR3 is TGTGCCAGCTCACCACAACGGAGAGAGACCCAGTACTTC. Variable domain in full (rest from reference TRBV18 and TRBJ2-5): NAGVMQNPRHLVRRRGQEARLRCSPMKGHSHVYWYRQLPEEGLKFMVYLQKENIIDESGMPKERFSAEFPKEGPSILRIQQVVRGDSAAYFCASSPQRRETQYFGPGTRLLVL.

The chain is built from TRBV9 and TRBJ2-3; D is perhaps TRBD2 (7 bases). The CDR3 has 16 amino acids. Germline V gives CDR1 SGDLS, CDR2 YYNGEE. V dropped 3 bases and J dropped 4 bases, with 18 bases sitting between them. This CDR3 reads CASSEGGRRGADTQYF. CDR3 sequence (DNA): TGTGCCAGCAGCGAGGGGGGGCGGAGAGGGGCAGATACGCAGTATTTT.